The rows below give T cell receptor beta chains drawn from one sample of a study of CD8 T cells in ankylosing spondylitis. TCRdb processed the 5' RACE reads anew with MiXCR; each CDR3 protein has one entry. This table has more than 250,000 distinct CDR3 sequences, approximately 8% appearing once. The sequencing sample was made of blood, either unsorted or a sorted T cell fraction (not recorded which). These receptors originate from a male donor with ankylosing spondylitis. Both conserved end residues are part of each CDR3. The order of the fields is D gene, V gene, clone size, J gene, CDR3 DNA, CDR3 protein. A D gene is named only where the DNA matches it firmly. The size field is filled for only some rows; it gives once, few, many or a size class.

>NA|TRBV6-1|many|TRBJ2-1
TGTGCCAGCAGTCATTCACAGGATTGGGATCCCAATGAGCAGTTCTTC
CASSHSQDWDPNEQFF
>NA|TRBV12-3/TRBV12-4|few|TRBJ2-5
TGTGCCAGCAGATCAGGGTACCAAGAGACCCAGTACTTC
CASRSGYQETQYF
>NA|TRBV6-5|NA|TRBJ2-3
TGTGCCAGCAGTTACTTGGGCCTAAGCACAGATACGCAGTATTTT
CASSYLGLSTDTQYF
>NA|TRBV19|many|TRBJ2-1
TGTGCCAGTAGTCCCGACCTTAACAATGAGCAGTTCTTC
CASSPDLNNEQFF
>NA|TRBV28|NA|TRBJ1-5
TGTGCCAGCAGGACCGGGACGGGGCCCCAGCATTTT
CASRTGTGPQHF
>NA|TRBV9|NA|TRBJ2-7
TGTGCCAGCAGCGTCGGGAGCTCCTACGAGCAGTACTTC
CASSVGSSYEQYF
>NA|TRBV5-1|NA|TRBJ2-1
TGCGCCAGCAGCTTGGCCCCGCTACCTTACAATGAGCAGTTCTTC
CASSLAPLPYNEQFF
>TRBD2|TRBV10-3|few|TRBJ2-1
TGTGCCATCAGTGAGTGGAGGGAGGGCTGGGAGCAGTTCTTC
CAISEWREGWEQFF
>NA|TRBV4-1|NA|TRBJ1-1
TGCGCCAGCAGCCCAAATACAGGGTTGGATGAAGCTTTCTTT
CASSPNTGLDEAFF
>TRBD1|TRBV20-1|many|TRBJ2-7
TGCAGTGCTAGAGATCTGGGACAGGGACTCGAGCAGTACTTC
CSARDLGQGLEQYF
>NA|TRBV4-3|many|TRBJ2-1
TGCGCCAGCAGCCGCATACTACTAGGCGTGCAGTTCTTC
CASSRILLGVQFF
>TRBD2|TRBV5-6|few|TRBJ2-3
TGTGCCAGCAGCCCGCTCGGGGCGGGAGTAACAGATACGCAGTATTTT
CASSPLGAGVTDTQYF
>NA|TRBV29-1|many|TRBJ2-1
TGCAGCGTTGCCCCCGGGAGTGGGTCCTACAATGAGCAGTTCTTC
CSVAPGSGSYNEQFF
>NA|TRBV11-2|few|TRBJ2-5
TGTGCCAGCAGCACAGGGCATGGGACCCAGTACTTC
CASSTGHGTQYF
>TRBD2|TRBV4-2|few|TRBJ2-7
TGTGCCAGCAGCCAAGGTAATAGCGGGAACTACGAGCAGTACTTC
CASSQGNSGNYEQYF
>NA|TRBV27|NA|TRBJ1-6
TGTGCCAGCATCCTCGGGAATAATTCACCCCTCCACTTT
CASILGNNSPLHF
>NA|TRBV10-3|NA|TRBJ1-1
TGTGCCATCAGTGAGTCGACGGTTTCCTTCCAGGCTTTCTTT
CAISESTVSFQAFF
>NA|TRBV3-1|many|TRBJ1-2
TGTGCCAGCAGCCAAGGAATAATCGGGGGCTACACCTTC
CASSQGIIGGYTF
>TRBD1|TRBV5-1|few|TRBJ2-3
TGCGCCAGCAGCGTGGTGGGACAGGGGGCAGATACGCAGTATTTT
CASSVVGQGADTQYF
>NA|TRBV12-3/TRBV12-4|many|TRBJ2-3
TGTGCCAGCAGTTTATCCGTTCTTAGCACAGATACGCAGTATTTT
CASSLSVLSTDTQYF
>TRBD1|TRBV20-1|few|TRBJ2-7
TGCAGTGCAATGACAGGGTCCGACGAGCAGTACTTC
CSAMTGSDEQYF
>NA|TRBV10-2|few|TRBJ1-5
TGCGCCAGCATGGCAGGAAACAATCAGCCCCAGCATTTT
CASMAGNNQPQHF
>NA|TRBV4-1|few|TRBJ2-7
TGCGCCAGCAGCCAAGTTGTTCCCGGGAGCTACGAGCAGTACTTC
CASSQVVPGSYEQYF
>NA|TRBV27|NA|TRBJ2-1
TGTGCCAGCAGTTTGGGCAGGGTCGCCTACAATGAGCAGTTCTTC
CASSLGRVAYNEQFF
>TRBD1|TRBV18|few|TRBJ1-4
TGTGCCAGCTCACCCGACGGGACAGGGGCAACTAATGAAAAACTGTTTTTT
CASSPDGTGATNEKLFF
>TRBD2|TRBV9|NA|TRBJ2-3
TGTGCCAGCAGCGATAGCGGGAATCCGGATACGCAGTATTTT
CASSDSGNPDTQYF
>NA|TRBV6-5|few|TRBJ1-2
TGTGCCAGCAGTTACTCCCCGGGTTACTATGGCTACACCTTC
CASSYSPGYYGYTF
>NA|TRBV28|few|TRBJ2-1
TGTGCCAGCAGTATCACAGGGCTTTCCTCCTACAATGAGCAGTTCTTC
CASSITGLSSYNEQFF
>TRBD2|TRBV12-3/TRBV12-4|many|TRBJ2-1
TGTGCCAGCAGTCCAGCGTCCGGGACTAGCGGATATTCCTACAATGAGCAGTTCTTC
CASSPASGTSGYSYNEQFF
>NA|TRBV28|few|TRBJ1-5
TGTGCCAGCAGTTCCGCGGGTACCAATCAGCCCCAGCATTTT
CASSSAGTNQPQHF
>NA|TRBV5-1|many|TRBJ2-2
TGCGCCAGCAGCGGTGGGACAACCACAGGGGAGCTGTTTTTT
CASSGGTTTGELFF
>NA|TRBV28|NA|TRBJ1-3
TGTGCCACCATCACTACCTCTGGAAACACCATGTATTTT
CATITTSGNTMYF
>NA|TRBV29-1|NA|TRBJ1-2
TGCAGCGTTGGCCCCAGGGGAGGCTACACCTTC
CSVGPRGGYTF
>NA|TRBV27|many|TRBJ1-5
TGTGCCACCAGCGTCCAGGGTAGCAATCAGCCCCAGCATTTT
CATSVQGSNQPQHF
>TRBD1|TRBV30|many|TRBJ2-2
TGTGCCTGGAGTCGGGGACAGGGGGATGGCGGGGAGCTGTTTTTT
CAWSRGQGDGGELFF
>NA|TRBV7-9|few|TRBJ2-1
TGTGCCAGCAGCCCACGGGGGCGGCGACTCTCCTACAATGAGCAGTTCTTC
CASSPRGRRLSYNEQFF
>NA|TRBV7-6|NA|TRBJ2-1
TGTGCCAGCAGCTTAAGTATGGGGGTCAATGAGCAGTTCTTC
CASSLSMGVNEQFF
>TRBD2|TRBV12-3/TRBV12-4|many|TRBJ2-2
TGTGCCAGCATTAGCGGGCCCGGGGAGCTGTTTTTT
CASISGPGELFF
>TRBD2|TRBV7-2|many|TRBJ2-7
TGTGCCAGCAGCTTACGGGGTAGCGGGAGCTACGAGCAGTACTTC
CASSLRGSGSYEQYF
>NA|TRBV28|few|TRBJ2-7
TGTGCCAGCAGTTCAGGACCCTTGAGGGAGCAGTACTTC
CASSSGPLREQYF
>NA|TRBV12-3/TRBV12-4|NA|TRBJ2-5
TGTGCCAGCAAGAGGAATCAAGAGACCCAGTACTTC
CASKRNQETQYF
>TRBD2|TRBV20-1|few|TRBJ2-2
TGCAGTGCTCGTGGGGGAGGGGCCCGGACCGGGGAGCTGTTTTTT
CSARGGGARTGELFF
>NA|TRBV10-3|NA|TRBJ1-5
TGTGCCATCAGCCCTACAGGGCGTCAGAATCAGCCCCAGCATTTT
CAISPTGRQNQPQHF
>NA|TRBV18|NA|TRBJ1-1
TGTGCCAGCTCACCAAAGACACAAGTCGACACTGAAGCTTTCTTT
CASSPKTQVDTEAFF
>NA|TRBV6-1|many|TRBJ1-5
TGTGCCAGCAGACCACAGAGCAATCAGCCCCAGCATTTT
CASRPQSNQPQHF
>TRBD1|TRBV4-1|few|TRBJ2-7
TGCGCCAGCAGCCCTTTGGGACAGTCCTACGAGCAGTACTTC
CASSPLGQSYEQYF
>NA|TRBV29-1|many|TRBJ1-2
TGCAGCGTACCTATCCTCCAGGCAAAAGGGCATGGCTACACCTTC
CSVPILQAKGHGYTF
>NA|TRBV5-1|many|TRBJ2-5
TGCGCCAGCAGCTCCCAAGAGACCCAGTACTTC
CASSSQETQYF
>NA|TRBV5-1|few|TRBJ2-1
TGCGCCAGCAGCTTGGTCGGCAGGGGCGATGAGCAGTTCTTC
CASSLVGRGDEQFF
>NA|TRBV5-1|few|TRBJ2-1
TGCGCCAGCAGCTCACTTGGTGCGCCGGGCAATGAGCAGTTCTTC
CASSSLGAPGNEQFF
>TRBD1|TRBV2|NA|TRBJ1-5
TGTGCCAGCAGTGAGTCGACAGGGTTCGTTCAGCCCCAGCATTTT
CASSESTGFVQPQHF
>TRBD2|TRBV27|few|TRBJ2-7
TGTGCCAGCAAATCATCAAGCGGGAGGTTTTACGAGCAGTACTTC
CASKSSSGRFYEQYF